This entry concerns a single T cell receptor (beta chain). Researchers placed 200,000 CFSE-labeled responder cells in culture with 200,000 irradiated, violet-dye-labeled stimulator cells. V was shortened by 3 bases and J by 4 bases, with 17 bases between the two germline ends. There are 16 residues in the CDR3. Germline lookup yields CDR1 MNHNY and CDR2 SVGAGI (reference sequence). These data originate in a study of graft-versus-host responses after intestinal transplantation. The method was immunoSEQ multiplex PCR; TCRdb's version includes in-frame clones alone and lacks a portion of them. The sample records some 8,700 clones, about 32% being singletons.

V is TRBV6-6 and J is TRBJ2-3; weak D call: TRBD2 (6 bases). The receptor was isolated from a human patient who received an intestinal transplant. The sample was alloreactive CD4+ T cells from a mixed lymphocyte reaction culture, taken before intestinal transplant. Subset given: CFSE-low proliferating T cells sorted from roughly six-day pre-transplant mixed lymphocyte reaction (GvH or HvG direction). DNA for the CDR3: TGTGCCAGCAGTTATGGCGGGGCCATGGGGGCAGATACGCAGTATTTT. As protein: CASSYGGAMGADTQYF.